These 21 T cell receptor beta chains originate from one sample sequenced in a study of post-analysis software for immune sequencing data. Study-wide findings and caveats: Roughly 5 TRBV segments occurring more often in patients than controls included TRBV5-6, TRBV5-1 and TRBV20-1.

The antigens these receptors bind are not known. Researchers reported that TCR beta cDNA libraries carried unique molecular identifiers. TCRdb passed the PCR reads through MiXCR, listing each CDR3 protein once. Of approximately 730,000 distinct CDR3 sequences in the sample, less than 35% were seen once. The specimen sequenced was blood. The receptor source for this set is a girl between 10 and 17 years old with multiple sclerosis.

Concerning this clonotype itself: A read error may explain this, as a much larger clone is one base away. The chain uses TRBV28 and TRBJ2-7; D is undetermined. Germline V gene data show CDR1 as MDHEN and CDR2 as SYDVKM. The CDR3 spans 16 residues. V was clipped by 5 bases and J by 0 bases, with 17 bases between them. The CDR3 sequence: CASSLSHDLLSYEQYF. Written as DNA, the CDR3 is TGTGCCAGCAGTCTCTCTCACGATCTCCTCTCCTACGAGCAGTACTTC.

The rearrangement uses TRBV4-1 and TRBJ2-3; D is unresolved. The V end was cut by 3 bases, the J end by 5 bases, with 9 bases between. In germline, CDR1 is MGHRA, CDR2 YSYEKL. This CDR3 region has 13 residues. In DNA, the CDR3 is TGCGCCAGCAGCCAGGGCCGGATAGATACGCAGTATTTT. This translates into CASSQGRIDTQYF.

This chain joins TRBV6-2 or TRBV6-3 and TRBJ1-5; D uncertain. Germline loops: CDR1 MNHEY, CDR2 SVGEGT. This CDR3 has 14 residues. Trimming removed 6 bases at V and 3 bases at J, with 12 bases between. CDR3: CASRETLANQPQHF. Here the CDR3 DNA reads TGTGCCAGCAGAGAGACACTCGCCAATCAGCCCCAGCATTTT.

This sequence joins TRBV28 and TRBJ2-7; TRBD2 matches at 7 bases. The V and J ends lost 6 bases and 0 bases, in that order; junction bases with no gene match: 17. The CDR3 sequence is 18 residues long. Germline V CDR1 and CDR2: MDHEN, SYDVKM. CDR3 nucleotide sequence: TGTGCCAGCAGGCCTCGGACTAGGCGGTACGGTTACTCCTACGAGCAGTACTTC. Translated, it gives CASRPRTRRYGYSYEQYF.

This clonotype has just a few counts. The gene calls are TRBV3-1 and TRBJ1-6, with unresolved D. Trimming removed 3 bases at V and 13 bases at J, with 10 bases between. The CDR3 loop spans 12 amino acids. CDR1 LGHDT and CDR2 YNNKEL come from the germline V gene (reference sequence). DNA of the CDR3: TGTGCCAGCAGCCATTTGGGTTTCCCCCTCCACTTT. Translated, it gives CASSHLGFPLHF. Full variable domain (outside the CDR3, taken from reference TRBV3-1 and TRBJ1-6): DTAVSQTPKYLVTQMGNDKSIKCEQNLGHDTMYWYKQDSKKFLKIMFSYNNKELIINETVPNRFSPKSPDKAHLNLHINSLELGDSAVYFCASSHLGFPLHFGNGTRLTVT.

This chain uses TRBV6-6 with TRBJ1-2, with D perhaps TRBD1 (5 bases). Trimming took 2 bases from V and 8 from J, leaving 21 bases between them. This CDR3 has 16 residues. Per the germline V gene, CDR1 is MNHNY and CDR2 is SVGAGI (reference sequence). The CDR3 region is CASSYTSTAESPGYTF. The CDR3 nucleotides read TGTGCCAGCAGTTACACCTCGACAGCCGAAAGCCCCGGCTACACCTTC.

This chain joins TRBV4-1 and TRBJ2-3; D unclear. CDR3 size: 14 residues. Germline CDR1 MGHRA, CDR2 YSYEKL. V was shortened by 2 bases and J by 7 bases, with 13 bases between the two germline ends. The chain's CDR3 is CASSQPSKRNTQYF. In DNA form, the CDR3 reads TGCGCCAGCAGCCAACCCAGCAAAAGGAATACGCAGTATTTT.

This clonotype showed up just once. Compared with germline, one end of the junction differs, possibly owing to a read error. The V gene is TRBV10-3, the J gene TRBJ2-7, with a possible D match to TRBD1 (6 bases). Germline lookup yields CDR1 ENHRY and CDR2 SYGVKD. The CDR3 consists of 14 residues. CDR3 sequence: CAISPPQGSYEKYF. In nucleotides, the CDR3 is TGTGCCATCAGTCCACCTCAGGGGTCCTACGAGAAGTACTTC.

There are a few counts of this clonotype. This rearrangement joins TRBV20-1 to TRBJ2-1, with TRBD2 matching over 13 bases. V lost 5 bases to trimming and J lost 9 bases; unmatched junction nucleotides: 4. Per germline, CDR1 DFQATT and CDR2 SNEGSKA (reference sequence). CDR3 length equals 13 residues. The DNA for the CDR3 is TGCAGTGCTCCTCGGACTAGCGGGGGTGAGCAGTTCTTC. The encoded protein is CSAPRTSGGEQFF.

This rearrangement joins TRBV11-2 to TRBJ2-7, with 7 positions matching TRBD1. Trimming at V came to 3 bases and at J to 4 bases, leaving 6 bases not matched to a gene. The CDR3 sequence is 14 residues long. Germline CDR1 and CDR2: SGHAT and FQNNGV. The CDR3 region has the DNA TGTGCCAGCAGCTTCCCCGACAGGGAATACGAGCAGTACTTC. Its translation: CASSFPDREYEQYF.

This clonotype was detected many times. The chain couples TRBV7-9 to TRBJ2-7, with a possible D match to TRBD1 (6 bases). From germline, CDR1 is SEHNR and CDR2 FQNEAQ (reference sequence). The CDR3 contains 13 residues. V was cut by 4 bases and J by 1 base, with 8 bases left in between. The CDR3 DNA is TGTGCCAGCAGCTCTGACAGGTCCTACGAGCAGTACTTC. Amino acid sequence: CASSSDRSYEQYF. Full variable domain (outside the CDR3, taken from reference TRBV7-9 and TRBJ2-7): DTGVSQNPRHKITKRGQNVTFRCDPISEHNRLYWYRQTLGQGPEFLTYFQNEAQLEKSRLLSDRFSAERPKGSFSTLEIQRTEQGDSAMYLCASSSDRSYEQYFGPGTRLTVT.

The table lists this clonotype with a few counts. J is TRBJ1-6 and V is TRBV7-9, with 8 bases lining up with TRBD1. Per germline, CDR1 SEHNR and CDR2 FQNEAQ (reference sequence). The CDR3 consists of 14 residues. J gave up 10 bases and V 5 bases, and 7 bases lay outside the gene matches. This chain's CDR3 is CASSVGTGVSPLHF. CDR3 nucleotide sequence: TGTGCCAGCAGCGTTGGGACAGGTGTATCACCCCTCCACTTT.

V usage is TRBV29-1 and J usage is TRBJ2-5; 12 nucleotides agree with TRBD1. V was pared by 6 bases and J by 5 bases, with 7 bases of the junction left unmatched. Germline V gene data show CDR1 as SQVTM and CDR2 as ANQGSEA. CDR3 size: 14 residues. In DNA form, the CDR3 reads TGCAGCGTGGTGGGGACAGGGGGCGGCGAGACCCAGTACTTC. It encodes CSVVGTGGGETQYF.

V is TRBV3-1 and J is TRBJ1-5, with TRBD1 matching over 7 bases. The V segment lost 3 bases and the J segment 1 base; nucleotides outside the gene matches: 0. Germline-derived CDR1 and CDR2 are LGHDT and YNNKEL (reference sequence). This CDR3 spans 14 amino acids. CDR3 amino acids: CASSQDRSNQPQHF. DNA for the CDR3: TGTGCCAGCAGCCAGGACAGGAGCAATCAGCCCCAGCATTTT.

This clonotype was found a few times. J is TRBJ2-7 and V is TRBV7-9; D remains ambiguous. The germline V gene has CDR1 SEHNR and CDR2 FQNEAQ (reference sequence). With 3 bases removed from V and 3 bases from J, the gap between germline ends came to 12 bases. The CDR3 extends over 14 amino acids. CDR3 sequence (DNA): TGTGCCAGCAGCTTTACGGCAGGAAGCTACGAGCAGTACTTC. This translates into CASSFTAGSYEQYF.

The chain links TRBV20-1 to TRBJ1-1; 7 nucleotides line up with TRBD1. Per germline, CDR1 DFQATT and CDR2 SNEGSKA (reference sequence). Trimming removed 5 bases from V and 6 bases from J; junction bases left unmatched: 15. The CDR3 extends over 15 amino acids. The CDR3 region is CSAASREGAIPEAFF. Written as DNA, the CDR3 is TGCAGTGCTGCGTCACGGGAGGGGGCAATACCTGAAGCTTTCTTT.

This clonotype has just a few counts. The chain has TRBV10-3 and TRBJ1-3, with 8 bases matching TRBD1. The germline V gene encodes CDR1 ENHRY and CDR2 SYGVKD. The CDR3 runs to 13 residues. J gave up 7 bases and V 6 bases, and 5 bases lay outside the gene matches. Here the CDR3 reads CAISGQGWNTIYF. In DNA, the CDR3 is TGTGCCATCAGCGGACAGGGATGGAACACCATATATTTT.

About this clonotype itself: A single base separates this from a much larger clone, so it may be a read error. CDR3 nucleotides: TGCGCCAGCAGCCAATCAGTGAGCACAGATGCGCAGTATTTT. It specifies CASSQSVSTDAQYF. The rearrangement links TRBV4-3 to TRBJ2-3, with no clear D. Germline V gives CDR1 LGHNA, CDR2 YSLEER. The CDR3 is made up of 14 amino acids.

This clonotype was seen a few times. The chain recombines TRBV5-1 with TRBJ2-3; D not resolved. Per the germline V gene, CDR1 is SGHRS and CDR2 is YFSETQ. The V end lost 4 bases, the J end lost 4 bases, and 10 bases lay between the germline ends. The CDR3 has 13 amino acids. The DNA of the CDR3 is TGCGCCAGCAGCCGCAATGCGGCAGATACGCAGTATTTT. The encoded protein is CASSRNAADTQYF.

J is TRBJ2-1 and V is TRBV29-1; 11 nucleotides match TRBD2. This CDR3 contains 15 residues. The junction had 9 bases not matched to a gene; V was cut back by 7 bases and J by 4 bases. Germline V CDR1 and CDR2: SQVTM, ANQGSEA. The CDR3 sequence is CSGLLAGGHYNEQFF. The CDR3 DNA is TGCAGCGGACTTCTAGCGGGAGGCCATTACAATGAGCAGTTCTTC.

The chain couples TRBV6-6 to TRBJ2-7; TRBD2 matches 8 bases. Germline V gene lookup returns CDR1 MNHNY and CDR2 SVGAGI (reference sequence). With 2 bases clipped from V and 1 base from J, the junction kept 7 bases outside the gene matches. This CDR3 spans 16 amino acids. The CDR3 bases are TGTGCCAGCAGTTACCCACTAGCGGAGGGGTCCTACGAGCAGTACTTC. Translation gives CASSYPLAEGSYEQYF.